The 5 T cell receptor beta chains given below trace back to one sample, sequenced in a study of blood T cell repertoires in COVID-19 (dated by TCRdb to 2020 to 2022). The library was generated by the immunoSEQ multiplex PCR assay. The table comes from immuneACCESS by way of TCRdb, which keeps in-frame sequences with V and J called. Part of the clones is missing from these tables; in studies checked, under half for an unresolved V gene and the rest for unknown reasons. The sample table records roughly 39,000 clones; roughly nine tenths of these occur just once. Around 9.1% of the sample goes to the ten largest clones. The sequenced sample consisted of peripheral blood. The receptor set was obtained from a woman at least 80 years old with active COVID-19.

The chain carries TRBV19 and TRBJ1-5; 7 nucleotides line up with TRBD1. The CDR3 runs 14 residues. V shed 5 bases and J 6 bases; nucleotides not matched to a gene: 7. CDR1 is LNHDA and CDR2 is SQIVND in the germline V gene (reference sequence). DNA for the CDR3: TGTGCCAGTAGTGCAGGGGGACGGGGTCAGCCCCAGCATTTT. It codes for CASSAGGRGQPQHF.

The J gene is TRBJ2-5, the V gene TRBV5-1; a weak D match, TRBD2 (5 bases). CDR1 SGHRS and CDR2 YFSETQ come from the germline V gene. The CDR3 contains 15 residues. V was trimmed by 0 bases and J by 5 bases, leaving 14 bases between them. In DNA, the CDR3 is TGCGCCAGCAGCTTGGGTGGACTTACCGCGGAGACCCAGTACTTC. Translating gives CASSLGGLTAETQYF.

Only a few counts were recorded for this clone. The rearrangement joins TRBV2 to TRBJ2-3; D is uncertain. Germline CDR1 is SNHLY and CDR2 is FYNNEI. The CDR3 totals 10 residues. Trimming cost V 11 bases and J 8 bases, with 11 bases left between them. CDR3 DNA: TGTGCCGCCGGTTGGAGTACGCAGTATTTT. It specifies CAAGWSTQYF.

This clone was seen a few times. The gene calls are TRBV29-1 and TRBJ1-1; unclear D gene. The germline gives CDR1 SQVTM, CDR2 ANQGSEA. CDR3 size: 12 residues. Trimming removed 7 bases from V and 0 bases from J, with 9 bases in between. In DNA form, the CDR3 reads TGCAGCGGGCGGGGTCTGAACACTGAAGCTTTCTTT. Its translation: CSGRGLNTEAFF.

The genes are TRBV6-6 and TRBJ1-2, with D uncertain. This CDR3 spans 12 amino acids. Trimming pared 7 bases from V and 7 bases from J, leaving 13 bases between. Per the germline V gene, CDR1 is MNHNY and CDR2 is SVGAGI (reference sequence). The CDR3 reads CASMPGVGGYTF. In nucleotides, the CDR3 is TGTGCCAGCATGCCCGGAGTTGGTGGCTACACCTTC.